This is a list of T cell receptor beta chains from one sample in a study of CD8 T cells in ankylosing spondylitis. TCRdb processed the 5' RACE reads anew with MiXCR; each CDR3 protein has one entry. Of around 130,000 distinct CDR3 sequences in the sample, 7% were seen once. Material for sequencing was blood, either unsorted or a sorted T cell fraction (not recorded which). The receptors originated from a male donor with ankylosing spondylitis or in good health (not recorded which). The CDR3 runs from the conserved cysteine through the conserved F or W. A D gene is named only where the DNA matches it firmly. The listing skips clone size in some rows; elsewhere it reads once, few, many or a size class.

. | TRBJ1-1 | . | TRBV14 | TGTGCCAGCAGCCCCACAGGGTTGAGAGGCACTGAAGCTTTCTTT | CASSPTGLRGTEAFF
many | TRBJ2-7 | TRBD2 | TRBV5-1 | TGCGCCAGCAGCGATTGGACTAGCGGGGGTAACTACGAGCAGTACTTC | CASSDWTSGGNYEQYF
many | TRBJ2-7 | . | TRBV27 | TGTGCCAGCAGTTTAGAGTTTGATCAAACTTACGAGCAGTACTTC | CASSLEFDQTYEQYF
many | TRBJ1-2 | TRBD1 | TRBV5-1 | TGCGCCAGCAGCCCGGGACAGGGTGTTGGCTACACCTTC | CASSPGQGVGYTF
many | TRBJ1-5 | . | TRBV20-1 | TGCAGTGCTGGGACATTTTCCAATCAGCCCCAGCATTTT | CSAGTFSNQPQHF
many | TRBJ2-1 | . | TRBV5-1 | TGCGCCAGCAGCTTGGAGAGCCGGTACAATGAGCAGTTCTTC | CASSLESRYNEQFF
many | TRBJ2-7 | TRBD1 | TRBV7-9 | TGTGCCAGCAGCCCGGACAGGGGGCTCTACGAGCAGTACTTC | CASSPDRGLYEQYF
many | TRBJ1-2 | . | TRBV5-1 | TGCGCCAGCAGCCCCTCGACGGATCTAAACTATGGCTACACCTTC | CASSPSTDLNYGYTF
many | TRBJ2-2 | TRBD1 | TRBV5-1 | TGCGCCAGCAGCCCCGGGACAGGGGCGAACGGGGAGCTGTTTTTT | CASSPGTGANGELFF
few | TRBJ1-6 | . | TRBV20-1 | TGCAGTGCTAGAGGGATCTCGAGGGATTCACCCCTCCACTTT | CSARGISRDSPLHF
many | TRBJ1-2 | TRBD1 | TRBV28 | TGTGCCAGCAGGGTGGGACAGAGAAGGCATGGCTACACCTTC | CASRVGQRRHGYTF
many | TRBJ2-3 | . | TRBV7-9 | TGTGCCAGCAAGCCTCAGGGGCCCGGCACAGATACGCAGTATTTT | CASKPQGPGTDTQYF
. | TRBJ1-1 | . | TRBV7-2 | TGTGCCAGCAGCTTACGGGGGGGGGACACTGAAGCTTTCTTT | CASSLRGGDTEAFF
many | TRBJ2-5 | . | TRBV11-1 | TGTGCCAGCAGCGCGAGGGGGCAAGAGACCCAGTACTTC | CASSARGQETQYF
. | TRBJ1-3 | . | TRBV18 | TGTGCCAGCTCACCACCAACGGGAAACACCATATATTTT | CASSPPTGNTIYF
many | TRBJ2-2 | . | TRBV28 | TGTGCCAGCAGTGGGAAGACAGGGAACACCGGGGAGCTGTTTTTT | CASSGKTGNTGELFF
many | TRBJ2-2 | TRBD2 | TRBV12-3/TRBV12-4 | TGTGCCAGCAGCCCCCTCAGCGGGGGGAACACCGGGGAGCTGTTTTTT | CASSPLSGGNTGELFF
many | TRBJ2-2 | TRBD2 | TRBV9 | TGTGCCAGCAGCGCGAGACTAGCGGGGTGGACCGGGGAGCTGTTTTTT | CASSARLAGWTGELFF
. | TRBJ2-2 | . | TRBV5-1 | TGCGCCAGCAGCTTGTTGGGGACAAGGAACACCGGGGAGCTGTTTTTT | CASSLLGTRNTGELFF
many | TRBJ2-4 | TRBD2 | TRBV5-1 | TGCGCCAGCAGCTTGGCGGGACTAGCGGAAAACATTCAGTACTTC | CASSLAGLAENIQYF
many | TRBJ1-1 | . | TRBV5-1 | TGCGCCAGCAGCTTCGGACGGGAGAACACTGAAGCTTTCTTT | CASSFGRENTEAFF
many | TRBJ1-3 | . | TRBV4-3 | TGCGCCAGCAGCCAAGAGCCGGGGACGGTCTACTCTGGAAACACCATATATTTT | CASSQEPGTVYSGNTIYF
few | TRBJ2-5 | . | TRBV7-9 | TGTGCCAGCAGTGACGGGGTCACCCCTCAAGAGACCCAGTACTTC | CASSDGVTPQETQYF